One sample yielded the 27 T cell receptor beta chains listed below, sequenced in a study of blood T cell repertoires in COVID-19 (dated by TCRdb to about 2020). The library was built by means of the immunoSEQ multiplex PCR assay. Entries here come from immuneACCESS through TCRdb and include only in-frame sequences with V and J called. Some clones fail to appear in such tables; in the studies checked, an unresolved V gene covers under half of the shortfall, and the cause of the remainder is unknown. This sample comprises 330,000 or so clones, roughly nine tenths of them detected only once. The biggest ten clones account for approximately 4.1% of the sample. The sample comprised peripheral blood. The receptors stem from a woman in her fifties or sixties with COVID-19, enrolled during active disease.

This clone came up a few times. This chain connects TRBV3-1 (or the pseudogene TRBV3-2) to TRBJ1-4; the D is unclear. Germline V CDR1 and CDR2: LGHDT, YNNKEL (reference sequence). Trimming shortened V by 1 base and J by 0 bases, and 6 bases separated the two germline ends. The CDR3 is 15 residues long. DNA of the CDR3: TGTGCCAGCAGCCAAGGGGCTGCAACTAATGAAAAACTGTTTTTT. Amino acids: CASSQGAATNEKLFF.

This CDR3 is CASSFPGLTEAFF. The CDR3 bases are TGTGCCAGCAGCTTTCCAGGGCTCACTGAAGCTTTCTTT. J is TRBJ1-1 and V is TRBV7-6, with D tentatively TRBD1 (5 bases). The germline V gene encodes CDR1 SGHVS and CDR2 FNYEAQ. Trimming left V 3 bases short and J 4 bases short, with 9 bases between. The CDR3 length is 13 residues.

The V call is TRBV18, the J call TRBJ1-1; D might be TRBD1 (5 bases). CDR1 and CDR2 from the germline V gene are KGHSH and LQKENI. CDR3 length: 16 residues. V lost 3 bases to trimming and J lost 4 bases, with 18 bases between them. CDR3 sequence (DNA): TGTGCCAGCTCACCCGCCTCTGGGGGGTACATCACTGAAGCTTTCTTT. Protein product: CASSPASGGYITEAFF. Together with reference TRBV18 and TRBJ1-1, the CDR3 gives the full variable domain: NAGVMQNPRHLVRRRGQEARLRCSPMKGHSHVYWYRQLPEEGLKFMVYLQKENIIDESGMPKERFSAEFPKEGPSILRIQQVVRGDSAAYFCASSPASGGYITEAFFGQGTRLTVV.

This clone was picked up a small number of times. V usage is TRBV15 and J usage is TRBJ1-2; D may be TRBD1 (6 bases). This CDR3 comprises 13 residues. The germline CDR1 and CDR2 sequences are LNHNV and YYDKDF (reference sequence). The V gene lost 5 bases and the J gene lost 10 bases, with 17 bases spanning the gap. CDR3 sequence (DNA): TGTGCCACCAGCGAAAGGGGGAGACCTGCCTACACCTTC. As protein: CATSERGRPAYTF.

The chain uses TRBV3-1 (or the pseudogene TRBV3-2) and TRBJ1-2, with TRBD1 identical over 10 bases. Germline lookup yields CDR1 LGHDT and CDR2 YNNKEL (reference sequence). The J segment lost 7 bases and the V segment lost 3 bases, leaving 8 bases of the junction unmatched. The CDR3 runs 15 residues. The CDR3 region is CASSQPDRGRLGYTF. CDR3 bases: TGTGCCAGCAGCCAGCCCGACAGGGGGCGGCTTGGCTACACCTTC.

The rearrangement links TRBV19 to TRBJ1-1; D call uncertain. CDR1 is LNHDA and CDR2 is SQIVND in the germline V gene (reference sequence). This CDR3 has 13 residues. Trimming took 4 bases from V and 0 from J, leaving 6 bases between them. The CDR3 here is CASSTSLNTEAFF. The CDR3 nucleotides are TGTGCCAGTAGTACCTCGTTGAACACTGAAGCTTTCTTT.

The rearrangement joins TRBV3-1 (or the pseudogene TRBV3-2) to TRBJ2-7; 9 bases fit TRBD1. CDR1 LGHDT and CDR2 YNNKEL come from the germline V gene (reference sequence). Losses at the gene ends were 4 bases for V and 3 bases for J; bases not matched to a gene: 10. This CDR3 spans 16 amino acids. The CDR3 sequence is CASSRGDRVFGYEQYF. The CDR3 coding sequence is TGTGCCAGCAGCCGGGGGGACAGGGTTTTCGGCTACGAGCAGTACTTC.

The genes are TRBV30 and TRBJ2-5; 7 nucleotides align to TRBD1. The length of the CDR3 is 14 residues. Germline V gives CDR1 GTSNPN, CDR2 SVGIG (reference sequence). V lost 5 bases and J lost 2; bases outside the gene matches: 8. CDR3 in amino acids: CAWALDRWQETQYF. The CDR3 region has the DNA TGTGCCTGGGCCCTGGACAGGTGGCAAGAGACCCAGTACTTC.

This chain joins TRBV28 and TRBJ2-7, with TRBD1 matching over 8 bases. This CDR3 spans 12 amino acids. Germline assignment: CDR1 MDHEN and CDR2 SYDVKM. The J segment lost 2 bases and the V segment lost 11 bases, leaving 5 bases of the junction unmatched. Written as DNA, the CDR3 is TGTGCCGGAGGACAGGGTACCTACGAGCAGTACTTC. Its translation is CAGGQGTYEQYF. Complete variable domain (other parts from reference TRBV28 and TRBJ2-7): DVKVTQSSRYLVKRTGEKVFLECVQDMDHENMFWYRQDPGLGLRLIYFSYDVKMKEKGDIPEGYSVSREKKERFSLILESASTNQTSMYLCAGGQGTYEQYFGPGTRLTVT.

This clone was counted a single time. The chain couples TRBV7-9 to TRBJ2-7, with 8 nucleotides matching TRBD1. The CDR3 loop spans 14 amino acids. The germline V gene encodes CDR1 SEHNR and CDR2 FQNEAQ (reference sequence). The V segment lost 5 bases and the J segment 4 bases; nucleotides outside the gene matches: 7. The DNA of the CDR3 is TGTGCCAGCAGCCTATTTCAGGGGGCGTACGAGCAGTACTTC. It yields the protein CASSLFQGAYEQYF.

The chain joins TRBV2 to TRBJ2-1, with D possibly being TRBD1 (6 bases). Looked up from germline, CDR1 is SNHLY and CDR2 is FYNNEI. The CDR3 totals 15 residues. Trimming took 6 bases from V and 4 from J, leaving 16 bases between them. For the CDR3, the DNA is TGTGCCAGCAGATGGACAGAGCTCTTGTACAATGAGCAGTTCTTC. Its protein is CASRWTELLYNEQFF. Looking up the rest from reference TRBV2 and TRBJ2-1 gives the full variable domain: EPEVTQTPSHQVTQMGQEVILRCVPISNHLYFYWYRQILGQKVEFLVSFYNNEISEKSEIFDDQFSVERPDGSNFTLKIRSTKLEDSAMYFCASRWTELLYNEQFFGPGTRLTVL.

This rearrangement joins TRBV6-5 to TRBJ2-1; 8 positions match TRBD2. V lost 6 bases and J lost 5; bases outside the gene matches: 9. The CDR3 covers 15 residues. CDR1 MNHEY and CDR2 SVGAGI come from the germline V gene. CDR3 sequence: CASSKAGTRDNEQFF. CDR3 nucleotides: TGTGCCAGCAGCAAAGCCGGGACTAGGGACAATGAGCAGTTCTTC.

This clone has just a few counts. The chain couples TRBV5-1 to TRBJ2-5, with D possibly matching TRBD1 (6 bases). The CDR3 length is 14 residues. V lost 3 bases to trimming and J lost 1 base, with 10 bases between them. Germline lookup yields CDR1 SGHRS and CDR2 YFSETQ. CDR3 DNA sequence: TGCGCCAGCAGCTCGGACAGAGTCCAAGAGACCCAGTACTTC. As protein: CASSSDRVQETQYF.

V is TRBV3-1 (or the pseudogene TRBV3-2) and J is TRBJ2-2; D may be TRBD2 (6 bases). The length of the CDR3 is 17 residues. Between the trimmed V and J ends, which lost 2 bases and 2 bases, there was a span of 15 bases. CDR1 and CDR2 from the germline V gene are LGHDT and YNNKEL (reference sequence). CDR3 coding DNA: TGTGCCAGCAGCCAATCGTGGGGGGTGATTAACACCGGGGAGCTGTTTTTT. Encoded protein: CASSQSWGVINTGELFF.

In nucleotides, the CDR3 is TGTGCCAGCAATATTGGGGGGAATGGGGATGAAAAACTGTTTTTT. Encoded protein: CASNIGGNGDEKLFF. This sequence joins TRBV6-4 and TRBJ1-4; perhaps TRBD1 as D (5 bases). CDR1 is MRHNA and CDR2 is SNTAGT in the germline V gene. The ends were cut back, 7 bases at V and 6 bases at J, with 18 bases in the middle. This CDR3 is built from 15 residues.

The rearrangement uses TRBV5-1 and TRBJ1-4; 7 bases map to TRBD1. The ends lost 5 bases at V and 6 bases at J; junction bases unmatched: 10. Looked up from germline, CDR1 is SGHRS and CDR2 is YFSETQ. This CDR3 spans 15 amino acids. CDR3 sequence: CASRSTGTSDEKLFF. The CDR3 coding sequence is TGCGCCAGCAGGTCGACAGGGACGTCGGATGAAAAACTGTTTTTT.

This chain connects TRBV5-1 to TRBJ1-1; 7 bases fit TRBD1. This CDR3 comprises 14 residues. Unmatched junction bases numbered 6, after V lost 5 bases and J lost 2 bases. Germline-derived CDR1 and CDR2 are SGHRS and YFSETQ. In DNA form, the CDR3 reads TGCGCCAGCAGTTTCGACAGGGCAAACACTGAAGCTTTCTTT. Protein: CASSFDRANTEAFF.

This chain uses TRBV6-5 with TRBJ1-3; 7 positions match TRBD1. The germline CDR1 and CDR2 sequences are MNHEY and SVGAGI. Trimming removed 7 bases from V and 0 bases from J; junction bases left unmatched: 6. This CDR3 has 15 residues. The CDR3: CASMTGLFSGNTIYF. DNA for the CDR3: TGTGCCAGCATGACAGGGCTCTTCTCTGGAAACACCATATATTTT.

The chain employs TRBV28 and TRBJ1-1, with TRBD1 identical over 10 bases. J gave up 12 bases and V 5 bases, and 9 bases lay outside the gene matches. Germline CDR1 MDHEN, CDR2 SYDVKM. CDR3 length: 13 amino acids. The chain's CDR3 is CASSSGTGVVSFF. The CDR3, as DNA: TGTGCCAGCAGTAGCGGGACAGGGGTTGTTTCTTTCTTT. The full variable domain, completed using reference TRBV28 and TRBJ1-1, is DVKVTQSSRYLVKRTGEKVFLECVQDMDHENMFWYRQDPGLGLRLIYFSYDVKMKEKGDIPEGYSVSREKKERFSLILESASTNQTSMYLCASSSGTGVVSFFGQGTRLTVV.

The J gene is TRBJ1-4, the V gene TRBV4-1; no firm D call. The V gene lost 0 bases and the J gene lost 5 bases, with 22 bases spanning the gap. Germline V CDR1 and CDR2: MGHRA, YSYEKL. The CDR3 contains 19 residues. The CDR3, as DNA: TGCGCCAGCAGCCAAGATCTACGAGGAGGGTTGAAGCCGAATGAAAAACTGTTTTTT. It specifies CASSQDLRGGLKPNEKLFF.

The chain carries TRBV9 and TRBJ2-6; no firm D call. The CDR3 is 16 amino acids. In germline, CDR1 is SGDLS, CDR2 YYNGEE. V was clipped by 4 bases and J by 2 bases, with 13 bases between them. The CDR3 DNA sequence: TGTGCCAGCAGCTTCCAGACACGCACTGGGGCCAACGTCCTGACTTTC. This gives the protein CASSFQTRTGANVLTF. The full variable domain, in which reference TRBV9 and TRBJ2-6 provide the parts outside the CDR3, is DSGVTQTPKHLITATGQRVTLRCSPRSGDLSVYWYQQSLDQGLQFLIQYYNGEERAKGNILERFSAQQFPDLHSELNLSSLELGDSALYFCASSFQTRTGANVLTFGAGSRLTVL.

The chain uses TRBV15 and TRBJ2-7; weak D call: TRBD1 (6 bases). CDR1 and CDR2 (germline): LNHNV, YYDKDF (reference sequence). The CDR3 runs 16 residues. Trimming took 0 bases from V and 1 from J, leaving 13 bases between them. CDR3 residues: CATSRDKADSSYEQYF. CDR3 nucleotides: TGTGCCACCAGCAGAGATAAGGCGGACAGTTCCTACGAGCAGTACTTC.

Only one count was recorded for this clone. The rearrangement joins TRBV5-8 to TRBJ1-1; D is possibly TRBD1 (6 bases). The CDR3 has 17 residues. Per germline, CDR1 SGHTS and CDR2 YDEGEE. V was trimmed by 0 bases and J by 2 bases, leaving 17 bases between them. This chain's CDR3 is CASSLGRIATGNTEAFF. CDR3 bases: TGTGCCAGCAGCTTGGGTCGCATTGCGACAGGAAACACTGAAGCTTTCTTT.

The chain recombines TRBV20-1 with TRBJ1-2; weak D call: TRBD1 (6 bases). V lost 5 bases to trimming and J lost 7 bases, with 11 bases between them. CDR3 length equals 11 residues. Germline V gene sequence: CDR1 DFQATT, CDR2 SNEGSKA (reference sequence). Here the CDR3 reads CSAHTGFGYTF. DNA of the CDR3: TGCAGTGCTCACACAGGGTTTGGCTACACCTTC.

There are a few counts of this clone. The junction shows a germline mismatch at one end, possibly a read error. The gene calls are TRBV15 and TRBJ2-1, with D tentatively TRBD2 (6 bases). The CDR3 runs 14 residues. In germline, CDR1 is LNHNV, CDR2 YYDKDF (reference sequence). CDR3 coding DNA: TGTGCCACCAGCGGAGAGCGGGTATACAATGAGCAGTTCTTC. Translated: CATSGERVYNEQFF.

The CDR3 spells CASRRQNRYGYTF. CDR3 DNA sequence: TGTGCCAGCAGAAGACAGAACCGCTATGGCTACACCTTC. The chain uses TRBV6-5 and TRBJ1-2, with a weak D call TRBD1 (5 bases). V was shortened by 6 bases and J by 4 bases, with 12 bases between the two germline ends. Looked up from germline, CDR1 is MNHEY and CDR2 is SVGAGI. The CDR3 spans 13 residues.

This clone came up once. The V call is TRBV24-1, the J call TRBJ1-2; 10 bases are shared with TRBD1. After removal of 3 bases from V and 8 bases from J, the junction contained 8 bases not matched to a gene. The CDR3 spans 15 residues. The germline CDR1 and CDR2 sequences are KGHDR and SFDVKD. Here the CDR3 reads CATSDPGQGPGGYTF. The CDR3 bases are TGTGCCACCAGTGATCCGGGACAGGGGCCGGGAGGCTACACCTTC.